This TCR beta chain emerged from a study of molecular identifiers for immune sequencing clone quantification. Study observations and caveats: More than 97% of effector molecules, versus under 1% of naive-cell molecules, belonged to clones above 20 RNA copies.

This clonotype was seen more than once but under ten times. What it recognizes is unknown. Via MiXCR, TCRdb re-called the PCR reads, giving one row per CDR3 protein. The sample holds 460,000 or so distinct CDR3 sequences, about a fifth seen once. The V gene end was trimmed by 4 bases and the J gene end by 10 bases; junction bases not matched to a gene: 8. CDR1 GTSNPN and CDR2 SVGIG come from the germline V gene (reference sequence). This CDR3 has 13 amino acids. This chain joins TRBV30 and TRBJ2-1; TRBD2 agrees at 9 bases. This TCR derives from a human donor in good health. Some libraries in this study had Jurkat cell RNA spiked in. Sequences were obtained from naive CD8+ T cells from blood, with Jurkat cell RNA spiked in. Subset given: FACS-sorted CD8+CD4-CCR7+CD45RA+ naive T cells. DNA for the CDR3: TGTGCCTGGACTGCGGGAGGGGACCCAGAGCAGTTCTTC. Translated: CAWTAGGDPEQFF. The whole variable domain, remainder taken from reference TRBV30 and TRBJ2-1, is SQTIHQWPATLVQPVGSPLSLECTVEGTSNPNLYWYRQAAGRGLQLLFYSVGIGQISSEVPQNLSASRPQDRQFILSSKKLLLSDSGFYLCAWTAGGDPEQFFGPGTRLTVL.